These 7 T cell receptor beta chains originate from one sample sequenced in a study of metastatic and nonmetastatic thyroid tumors. All patients were untreated before thyroid surgery. TCRdb re-called the PCR reads with MiXCR. The profile covers approximately 69,000 clones, with approximately 14% appearing a single time and around 7% taken by the ten largest. The sample comprised blood. The source is a male donor with papillary thyroid cancer or a benign thyroid nodule (not recorded which). Some clones in this sample may be carry-over from other donors' samples.

This clone was detected ten times or more. The chain has TRBV2 and TRBJ2-7; D remains ambiguous. This CDR3 spans 15 amino acids. The V end was cut by 4 bases, the J end by 6 bases, with 19 bases between. Germline V gene data show CDR1 as SNHLY and CDR2 as FYNNEI. CDR3 loop: CASSGFGVLRLEQYF. As DNA, the CDR3 is TGTGCCAGCAGTGGGTTTGGGGTTCTCCGGCTCGAGCAGTACTTC.

This clone has a count of ten or more. J is TRBJ2-5 and V is TRBV3-1; 13 bases are a match to TRBD2. CDR1 and CDR2 from the germline V gene are LGHDT and YNNKEL (reference sequence). Losses at the gene ends were 3 bases for V and 2 bases for J; bases not matched to a gene: 3. CDR3 length: 16 residues. Here the CDR3 DNA reads TGTGCCAGCAGCCATCGACTAGCGGGAGGACAAGAGACCCAGTACTTC. Amino acids: CASSHRLAGGQETQYF.

The chain joins TRBV6-1 to TRBJ1-1; 9 nucleotides match TRBD1. In germline, CDR1 is MNHNS, CDR2 SASEGT. V trimming: 7 bases; J trimming: 5 bases; junction bases outside the gene matches: 8. The CDR3 consists of 14 residues. The CDR3 region has the DNA TGTGCCAGCATTCCGACAGGGGGATGGACTGAAGCTTTCTTT. Its protein product is CASIPTGGWTEAFF.

This clone was observed many times. V and J are TRBV12-5 and TRBJ2-6, with no clear D. Trimming cost V 11 bases and J 0 bases, with 17 bases left between them. The CDR3 contains 16 residues. CDR1 is LGHNT, CDR2 FRNRAP, per germline. The CDR3 protein is CAGSTGLSSGANVLTF. CDR3 bases: TGTGCTGGCTCCACGGGCTTAAGCTCTGGGGCCAACGTCCTGACTTTC.

This clone was seen many times. This sequence joins TRBV6-5 and TRBJ1-1; D uncertain. CDR1 is MNHEY, CDR2 SVGAGI, per germline. V was shortened by 0 bases and J by 7 bases, with 3 bases between the two germline ends. The CDR3 contains 11 residues. The CDR3 region is CASSYSGEAFF. The CDR3, as DNA: TGTGCCAGCAGTTACTCGGGTGAAGCTTTCTTT.

This clone has at least ten counts. A much larger clone lies a single base off, so this may be a read error. The chain combines TRBV28 with TRBJ1-3; D call uncertain. V lost 11 bases and J lost 2, with 10 bases in between. CDR3 length: 12 amino acids. Germline lookup yields CDR1 MDHEN and CDR2 SYDVKM. The CDR3 sequence is CAPGRAGNTIYF. The CDR3 nucleotides read TGTGCCCCCGGCCGGGCTGGAAACACCATATATTTT.

V and J are TRBV28 and TRBJ2-1; tentative D call: TRBD2 (6 bases). The CDR3 is 15 amino acids. From germline, CDR1 is MDHEN and CDR2 SYDVKM. V lost 11 bases and J 4 bases, leaving 21 bases between the germline ends. The CDR3 nucleotides read TGTGCCTGCTTAAGAGGGAGAGGGAGGTACAATGAGCAGTTCTTC. The encoded protein is CACLRGRGRYNEQFF.